This TCR beta chain was retrieved from a study of cytomegalovirus exposure and HLA in healthy donors. Turning to this clone: Its antigen remains unidentified.

V lost 0 bases, J lost 4 bases, and 7 bases lay in between. Germline CDR1 SGHDT, CDR2 YYEEEE. The CDR3 has 13 amino acids. It was healthy bone marrow donors who served as donors. Donors were ostensibly healthy at sampling, although undocumented immune exposures were probable. The PCR ran on 60 Vbeta and 13 Jbeta primers. Measured with immunoSEQ multiplex PCR; TCRdb has only the in-frame clones, and not every one. The sample includes around 300,000 clones, 70% to 90% of them seen just once. General observations from the study: Earlier analysis found most TCR beta V segments productive about 87% or about 30% of the time. Whilst most TCR sequences proved rare, a subset of public TCRs occurred across many donors.

The chain joins TRBV5-6 to TRBJ1-2; no reliable D call. This sequence originates from a woman between 18 and 29 years old in good health and CMV-seronegative. The sequenced sample was PBMCs. CDR3 coding DNA: TGTGCCAGCAGCTTGGGTGTTCGCTATGGCTACACCTTC. This sequence encodes CASSLGVRYGYTF.